A selection of T cell receptor beta chains follows, all from one sample in a study of identical twins. Using its own MiXCR run on the 5' RACE reads, TCRdb lists one record per CDR3 protein. The sample has a few hundred thousand distinct CDR3 sequences; just under 10% are singletons. These same records also appear under a second study, on yellow fever vaccine responses in identical twins.

Sequenced: PBMCs. These receptors were collected from a woman between 18 and 29 years old in good health. Each CDR3 is given with its conserved first and last residue. D genes are given only for firm matches. Clone sizes are given selectively: once, few, many, or a class where the clone is expanded.

V gene: TRBV5-1
CDR3 length: 17
clone size: .
J gene: TRBJ2-1
D gene: TRBD2
CDR3 protein: CASSLSSSGYTANEQFF
CDR3 DNA: TGCGCCAGCAGCTTATCATCTAGCGGTTATACGGCCAATGAGCAGTTCTTC

V gene: TRBV27
CDR3 length: 16
clone size: few
J gene: TRBJ2-1
D gene: .
CDR3 protein: CASSTDSATTYNEQFF
CDR3 DNA: TGTGCCAGCAGTACGGACAGCGCGACCACCTACAATGAGCAGTTCTTC

V gene: TRBV12-3/TRBV12-4
CDR3 length: 15
clone size: many
J gene: TRBJ1-1
D gene: TRBD1
CDR3 protein: CASSLAGGPFTEAFF
CDR3 DNA: TGTGCCAGCAGTTTGGCAGGGGGCCCGTTCACTGAAGCTTTCTTT

V gene: TRBV6-2/TRBV6-3
CDR3 length: 14
clone size: .
J gene: TRBJ2-1
D gene: .
CDR3 protein: CASTTAGQYNEQFF
CDR3 DNA: TGTGCCAGCACGACGGCGGGGCAGTACAATGAGCAGTTCTTC

V gene: TRBV4-3
CDR3 length: 15
clone size: .
J gene: TRBJ2-3
D gene: .
CDR3 protein: CASSPSGKVTDTQYF
CDR3 DNA: TGCGCCAGCAGCCCGAGTGGGAAGGTCACAGATACGCAGTATTTT

V gene: TRBV2
CDR3 length: 15
clone size: few
J gene: TRBJ2-7
D gene: TRBD1
CDR3 protein: CASYPGGQGLIEQYF
CDR3 DNA: TGTGCCAGCTACCCGGGGGGACAGGGTTTGATCGAGCAGTACTTC

V gene: TRBV7-6
CDR3 length: 17
clone size: .
J gene: TRBJ2-5
D gene: TRBD2
CDR3 protein: CASSPIAGGPVGETQYF
CDR3 DNA: TGTGCCAGCAGCCCAATAGCGGGAGGGCCGGTAGGAGAGACCCAGTACTTC

V gene: TRBV15
CDR3 length: 16
clone size: .
J gene: TRBJ2-5
D gene: .
CDR3 protein: CATSRVGGLTQETQYF
CDR3 DNA: TGTGCCACCAGCAGAGTTGGGGGCCTTACTCAAGAGACCCAGTACTTC

V gene: TRBV4-1
CDR3 length: 13
clone size: many
J gene: TRBJ2-5
D gene: .
CDR3 protein: CASSQVLVETQYF
CDR3 DNA: TGCGCCAGCAGCCAAGTCCTAGTGGAGACCCAGTACTTC

V gene: TRBV19
CDR3 length: 13
clone size: .
J gene: TRBJ2-7
D gene: .
CDR3 protein: CASGRGTLYEQYF
CDR3 DNA: TGTGCCAGCGGGCGGGGAACTCTTTACGAGCAGTACTTC

V gene: TRBV15
CDR3 length: 14
clone size: many
J gene: TRBJ1-5
D gene: .
CDR3 protein: CATSDRVSNQPQHF
CDR3 DNA: TGTGCCACCAGCGACCGGGTTAGCAATCAGCCCCAGCATTTT

V gene: TRBV7-9
CDR3 length: 15
clone size: few
J gene: TRBJ2-3
D gene: .
CDR3 protein: CASRPPGLSSDTQYF
CDR3 DNA: TGTGCCAGCAGACCCCCCGGACTATCGTCAGATACGCAGTATTTT

V gene: TRBV2
CDR3 length: 14
clone size: .
J gene: TRBJ2-7
D gene: TRBD1
CDR3 protein: CASRTGQGVPLQYF
CDR3 DNA: TGTGCCAGCAGAACGGGACAGGGGGTCCCCCTGCAGTACTTC

V gene: TRBV5-5
CDR3 length: 14
clone size: many
J gene: TRBJ2-7
D gene: .
CDR3 protein: CASSLVGLPYEQYF
CDR3 DNA: TGTGCCAGCAGCTTGGTAGGACTACCCTACGAGCAGTACTTC

V gene: TRBV5-5
CDR3 length: 14
clone size: many
J gene: TRBJ2-1
D gene: TRBD1
CDR3 protein: CASSTPDNPGQGCF
CDR3 DNA: TGTGCCAGCAGCACACCCGACAATCCGGGACAGGGGTGTTTC

V gene: TRBV11-2
CDR3 length: 17
clone size: few
J gene: TRBJ2-3
D gene: .
CDR3 protein: CASSLARGALFTDTQYF
CDR3 DNA: TGTGCCAGCAGCTTAGCAAGGGGGGCCCTTTTCACAGATACGCAGTATTTT

V gene: TRBV20-1
CDR3 length: 14
clone size: many
J gene: TRBJ2-1
D gene: TRBD2
CDR3 protein: CSATVSGGAREQFF
CDR3 DNA: TGCAGTGCTACCGTTAGCGGGGGGGCTAGGGAGCAGTTCTTC

V gene: TRBV4-2
CDR3 length: 14
clone size: .
J gene: TRBJ2-2
D gene: .
CDR3 protein: CASSLRKGPGELFF
CDR3 DNA: TGTGCCAGCAGCCTAAGGAAGGGGCCCGGGGAGCTGTTTTTT

V gene: TRBV20-1
CDR3 length: 12
clone size: many
J gene: TRBJ1-1
D gene: .
CDR3 protein: CSARLPGHEAFF
CDR3 DNA: TGCAGTGCTAGGTTGCCAGGTCATGAAGCTTTCTTT

V gene: TRBV6-2/TRBV6-3
CDR3 length: 14
clone size: many
J gene: TRBJ2-3
D gene: .
CDR3 protein: CASSRGTRTDTQYF
CDR3 DNA: TGTGCCAGCAGTCGCGGGACCCGCACAGATACGCAGTATTTT

V gene: TRBV12-3/TRBV12-4
CDR3 length: 17
clone size: many
J gene: TRBJ2-2
D gene: TRBD1
CDR3 protein: CASHALIQGARTGELFF
CDR3 DNA: TGTGCCAGCCACGCTCTCATACAGGGGGCAAGGACCGGGGAGCTGTTTTTT

V gene: TRBV12-3/TRBV12-4
CDR3 length: 14
clone size: few
J gene: TRBJ2-3
D gene: .
CDR3 protein: CASSLTLGADTQYF
CDR3 DNA: TGTGCCAGCAGTCTTACTTTGGGGGCAGATACGCAGTATTTT

V gene: TRBV7-2
CDR3 length: 15
clone size: .
J gene: TRBJ2-7
D gene: .
CDR3 protein: CASSLVQGRDYEQYF
CDR3 DNA: TGTGCCAGCAGCTTAGTGCAGGGCAGAGACTACGAGCAGTACTTC

V gene: TRBV7-2
CDR3 length: 15
clone size: few
J gene: TRBJ2-1
D gene: TRBD2
CDR3 protein: CASSLGLAEHNEQFF
CDR3 DNA: TGTGCCAGCAGCTTAGGGCTAGCGGAGCACAATGAGCAGTTCTTC

V gene: TRBV4-3
CDR3 length: 16
clone size: .
J gene: TRBJ2-5
D gene: .
CDR3 protein: CASSQDARESRETQYF
CDR3 DNA: TGCGCCAGCAGCCAAGATGCACGGGAGTCCCGAGAGACCCAGTACTTC

V gene: TRBV3-1
CDR3 length: 15
clone size: .
J gene: TRBJ2-1
D gene: .
CDR3 protein: CASSQETSPPNEQFF
CDR3 DNA: TGTGCCAGCAGCCAAGAGACCAGCCCCCCAAATGAGCAGTTCTTC

V gene: TRBV30
CDR3 length: 13
clone size: few
J gene: TRBJ2-3
D gene: .
CDR3 protein: CALERGTTDTQYF
CDR3 DNA: TGTGCCTTGGAACGGGGAACCACAGATACGCAGTATTTT

V gene: TRBV12-3/TRBV12-4
CDR3 length: 12
clone size: many
J gene: TRBJ2-1
D gene: .
CDR3 protein: CASSRAYNEQFF
CDR3 DNA: TGTGCCAGCAGCCGAGCTTACAATGAGCAGTTCTTC

V gene: TRBV12-3/TRBV12-4
CDR3 length: 16
clone size: .
J gene: TRBJ2-7
D gene: .
CDR3 protein: CASSARDGTSPYEQYF
CDR3 DNA: TGTGCCAGCAGTGCGAGGGACGGCACCTCTCCCTACGAGCAGTACTTC

V gene: TRBV4-1
CDR3 length: 15
clone size: .
J gene: TRBJ2-7
D gene: .
CDR3 protein: CASSQEHGRNYEQYF
CDR3 DNA: TGCGCCAGCAGCCAAGAGCATGGAAGAAACTACGAGCAGTACTTC

V gene: TRBV5-1
CDR3 length: 16
clone size: .
J gene: TRBJ1-6
D gene: .
CDR3 protein: CASSFGRDSYNSPLHF
CDR3 DNA: TGCGCCAGCAGCTTCGGCAGGGACTCCTATAATTCACCCCTCCACTTT

V gene: TRBV5-4
CDR3 length: 14
clone size: .
J gene: TRBJ2-5
D gene: .
CDR3 protein: CASSLSRTEETQYF
CDR3 DNA: TGTGCCAGCAGCTTGTCCCGGACCGAAGAGACCCAGTACTTC

V gene: TRBV5-1
CDR3 length: 13
clone size: many
J gene: TRBJ2-1
D gene: .
CDR3 protein: CASSLESRRGQFF
CDR3 DNA: TGCGCCAGCAGCTTGGAGTCACGGAGAGGGCAGTTCTTC